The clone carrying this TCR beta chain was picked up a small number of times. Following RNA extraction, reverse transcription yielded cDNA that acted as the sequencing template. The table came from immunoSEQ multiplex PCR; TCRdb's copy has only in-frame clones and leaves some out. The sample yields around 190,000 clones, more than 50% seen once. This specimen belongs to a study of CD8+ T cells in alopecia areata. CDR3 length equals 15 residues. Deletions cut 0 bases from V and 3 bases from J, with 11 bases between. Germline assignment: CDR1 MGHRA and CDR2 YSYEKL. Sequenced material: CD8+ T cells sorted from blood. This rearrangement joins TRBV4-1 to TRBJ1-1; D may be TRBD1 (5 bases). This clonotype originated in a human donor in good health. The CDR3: CASSQEKRGYTEAFF. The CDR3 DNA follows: TGCGCCAGCAGCCAAGAAAAAAGGGGATACACTGAAGCTTTCTTT.